This TCR beta chain stems from a study of cytomegalovirus exposure and HLA in healthy donors (dated by TCRdb to the late 2010s). Broadly, across the study: An earlier analysis of approximately 590 of the donors reported approximately 300 Gb of sequence data and 100 million to 140 million unique TCR beta sequences from about 200 million T cells. The study profiled the T cell repertoires of 500 to 800 subjects by immunosequencing and related them to cytomegalovirus serostatus. Among 300 to 500 genotyped donors of the cohort, an average of roughly 230,000 unique TCR beta nucleotide sequences was sequenced per donor, of which about 20% were non-productive. Among the approximately 400 genotyped donors, approximately 76% belonged to the genetic ancestry cluster associated with self-reported Caucasian donors. A later genetic analysis took genome-wide SNP genotypes for about 65% of the roughly 670 donors and used that subset as a discovery cohort. The study aimed to test whether cataloging public T cell receptors could reveal signatures of past pathogen exposure. To predict cytomegalovirus infection status, the study combined high-throughput TCR immunosequencing, statistical association of individual TCRs with disease status, and machine learning. Rather than using new phenotypic data, the later analysis identified candidate immune exposures from TCR beta sequences and from how often those sequences occurred across donors. In an earlier analysis of a few hundred of the donors, high-throughput TCR beta sequencing was used to judge whether each TCR beta V gene segment behaved as functional or pseudogenic. Class I and class II HLA loci were covered by the typing at four-digit resolution. Typing coverage varied by locus: roughly 629-640 donors for A, B, C, DRB1 and DQB1; approximately 520 for DQA1; around 610 for DPA1; around 450 for DPB1. To study patterns of TCR occurrence, a later analysis re-analyzed previously published TCR beta repertoires from 550 to 800 donors and added high-resolution HLA genotyping. An early release that covered about 600 HLA-typed donors contained about 300 gigabases of sequencing data and tens of millions of unique TCR sequences. Roughly five DR-DQ haplotypes were handled as single units for association and clustering because linkage in the cohort was strong. Alongside the repertoire data, information on donor age, sex, ethnicity and CMV serostatus was compiled. All discovery cohort repertoires had been generated using a single sequencing platform. A separate validation cohort of about 110 different subjects was used in addition to the 666-subject first cohort.

The method was the immunoSEQ multiplex PCR assay. For the multiplex PCR, a mixture combining 60 forward primers for TCR Vbeta segments and 13 reverse primers for TCR Jbeta segments was used. The CDR3 region of rearranged TCR beta genes was amplified from genomic DNA with a multiplex PCR assay. On the Illumina HiSeq System, the amplified TCR beta libraries were sequenced as 87-base-pair reads. In the original analysis: A later analysis tallied some 79 million unique TCR beta chains across the roughly 610 repertoires, and some 10 million of those chains were shared by two or more donors. Raw reads were error-corrected and collapsed into unique sequences with a nearest-neighbor algorithm that merged closely related sequences to remove PCR and sequencing errors. V, D and J gene segments were assigned by aligning CDR3 sequences to IMGT reference sequences. For a sequence to be retained, a match of at least six nucleotides was required to both a V gene segment and a J gene segment. Rearrangements were classified as productive when the CDR3 lacked stop codons and remained in frame with V and J, and all other rearrangements were classified as non-productive. Following IMGT convention, CDR3 was defined as the stretch from the second conserved V-encoded cysteine up to the conserved J-encoded phenylalanine. Sequences without an unambiguous match to a single V gene segment were excluded from the earlier analysis of a few hundred of the donors. An earlier analysis of some 500 of the donors classified V segments as functional when productive rearrangements were above 56.7% and as segregating when the standard deviation between donors was above 5%. A statistical classification framework was built for diagnosing cytomegalovirus status from the catalog of TCR beta chain sequences. A later analysis assigned V and J genes by comparing TCR nucleotide sequences with IMGT/GENE-DB human TR gene sequences. A later analysis assigned CDR3 sequences and most-parsimonious VDJ recombination scenarios with the TCRdist pipeline. In a later analysis, each TCR beta chain was defined by its CDR3 amino acid sequence together with its V-gene family, and reads without a unique V-gene family were excluded. In a later analysis, around 600 highly shared, low-generation-probability nucleotide sequences were removed to address suspected cross-contamination and a sequencing artifact. For each public chain, a later analysis derived a clonal expansion index from normalized ranks of inferred template counts within each repertoire. In a later analysis, generation probabilities were computed with a VDJ recombination model fitted to out-of-frame rearrangements, and the resulting probabilities were checked against IGoR. Hypergeometric tests were used in a later analysis to score TCR-TCR, TCR-HLA and TCR-CMV co-occurrence, with a repertoire-size bias correction applied to the TCR pairs. A later analysis estimated false discovery rates by permuting HLA or CMV assignments 20 times. In a later analysis, co-occurring TCRs were grouped using DBSCAN, with TCRdist sequence similarity added in when clustering inside HLA-allele-positive subsets. Repertoires with fewer than 30,000 or more than 120,000 public chains, plus five repertoires with anomalous nucleotide sharing, were excluded from co-occurrence clustering. The table comes from immuneACCESS by way of TCRdb, which keeps in-frame sequences with V and J called. Part of the clones is missing from these tables; in studies checked, under half for an unresolved V gene and the rest for unknown reasons. The V and J calls and clone size are taken from that table; D and trimming were inferred from the DNA. For this sample the table gives 95,000 to 110,000 clones, of which approximately 72% were detected only once. The top ten constitute roughly 3% of the sample.

The cohort was made up of approximately 670 healthy bone marrow donors. Cohort members were all nominally healthy when sampled, although unrecorded immune exposures were likely present. The donor tested CMV seronegative and was one of the 352 seronegative cohort members. A peripheral blood sample was collected from each donor, and TCR beta sequencing was performed on peripheral blood mononuclear cells. The Qiagen DNeasy Blood Extraction Kit was used to extract genomic DNA from the blood cell samples. There are 15 amino acids in the CDR3, from cysteine to phenylalanine inclusive. Just the 45-base CDR3 DNA is kept, in frame starting at base 1. V sheds 7 bases and J sheds 2 bases, leaving 18 bases between their ends. The germline V gene sets CDR1 to MDHEN and CDR2 to SYDVKM. In the case of this clone: Its antigen remains undetermined. No quality values exist for individual bases; no much larger clone is one base distant.

Study-wide findings and limitations: In an earlier analysis of about 600 of the donors, most TCR beta V segments appeared in productive rearrangements about 90% or about 30% of the time, broadly matching IMGT annotations. According to a later genetic analysis, donors in an Asian-associated ancestry cluster had fewer N-insertions in productive TCRs than the approximately 610-donor mean. In a later analysis, some 18,000 TCR beta sequences were associated with specific HLA alleles at a false discovery rate of 0.05. The earlier analysis of 587 of the donors excluded 15 to 20 rarely observed V segments, including chromosome 9 orphons, because counts were too low. In vitro tests confirmed that a few of the cytomegalovirus-associated TCR beta chains recognize cytomegalovirus antigens. V-gene and J-gene trimming of TCR beta chains was associated with a missense DCLRE1C variant in a later genetic analysis, and the association was replicated in an independent cohort. A total of about 180 TCR beta chains were listed by the study as associated with cytomegalovirus. It was suggested by the authors that the approach could potentially be generalized to other disease states and immunological phenotypes. Correlated functional status among segregating V segments might reflect linkage disequilibrium, but an unknown experimental factor could not be ruled out. The sequencing pipeline was judged likely to have produced a cluster of highly shared sequence variants as a technical artifact. Immune exposure information for the cohort was limited to CMV serostatus. Assigning TCR associations to individual alleles was difficult when HLA alleles, especially DR and DQ, strongly co-occurred. A further reported finding was that TCR beta sequences accurately predicted the HLA-A and HLA-B alleles for most subjects in the first cohort. In this cohort, only TCR beta chains were sequenced, and detectable features were limited by the absence of alpha or paired-chain data. Because HLA typing was missing for some donors at each locus, association tests included only the typed subset. A later analysis found that TCR association rates varied across HLA loci, with DRB1 alleles showing the most associated TCRs and HLA-C alleles the fewest. Several of the top co-occurrence clusters appeared to be linked to parvovirus B19, influenza, CMV and Epstein-Barr virus, according to a later analysis. Most CMV-associated TCR beta chains appeared to be HLA-restricted in a later analysis, and the HLA associations seemed to be driven largely by CMV exposure. Cytomegalovirus status was reported to be diagnosed by the classifier with high specificity and sensitivity in both the original and validation cohorts. The presence/absence analyses assumed that sequencing depth was roughly uniform across donors, and that assumption may not be true. Across donors, most TCR sequences were observed very rarely, whereas some public TCRs were present in many individuals. Because the 87-base-pair reads could not distinguish some IMGT-functional V segments, including TRBV6-2 and TRBV6-3, those segments were excluded. Compared with equally common non-associated chains, HLA-associated TCR beta chains in a later analysis were more clonally expanded and had lower generation probabilities.

The receptor was derived from a woman between 45 and 60 years old in good health and CMV-seronegative. Material: PBMCs. Here the chain combines TRBV28 and TRBJ2-7; a tentative D match to TRBD2 spans 7 bases. The CDR3 protein: CASKESGGRTYEQYF. The DNA sequence follows: TGTGCCAGCAAAGAATCGGGGGGCAGGACCTACGAGCAGTACTTC. This CDR3, with the reference TRBV28 and TRBJ2-7 proteins standing in past its ends, gives the full variable domain DVKVTQSSRYLVKRTGEKVFLECVQDMDHENMFWYRQDPGLGLRLIYFSYDVKMKEKGDIPEGYSVSREKKERFSLILESASTNQTSMYLCASKESGGRTYEQYFGPGTRLTVT.